Listed here is a single T cell receptor (beta chain). This entry belongs to a study of blood T cell repertoires in COVID-19. Study-wide background: Researchers got acute and convalescent COVID-19 samples from the United States, Italy and Spain.

Original handling: Reference gene primer amplification gave estimated nucleated cell counts. Only in-frame clones appear in the TCRdb table, and some are missing; sequencing was by immunoSEQ multiplex PCR. The V and J calls and clone size are taken from that table; D and trimming were inferred from the DNA. Here the sample spans 400,000 or so clones, less than 95% being singletons. Germline lookup yields CDR1 DFQATT and CDR2 SNEGSKA (reference sequence). V lost 4 bases and J lost 6, with 4 bases in between. The CDR3 is 10 residues long. The study assigned cohorts using participant-reported clinical history. Recovered status applied to Cohort 3 donors who had two consecutive negative PCRs. It also applied to those with clearance or with symptom resolution.

This rearrangement joins TRBV20-1 to TRBJ2-1; D not resolved. The sample consisted of PBMCs or T cells enriched from blood (not recorded which). The sequence came from a man between 18 and 35 years old who had recovered from COVID-19. In nucleotides, the CDR3 is TGCAGTGCTATGCGCAATGAGCAGTTCTTC. Its protein is CSAMRNEQFF.